This paragraph covers one TCR beta chain sequence. This specimen includes other DNA sequences encoding the same CDR3. Naive CD8 isolation took CD45RO-negative cells positively selected for CCR7 and excluded terminally differentiated effector memory CD45RA+ cells. The sample comes from a study of shared clonotypes between healthy human individuals. Clones were sequenced by immunoSEQ multiplex PCR, and TCRdb holds only the in-frame ones, with some missing. The table lists millions of clones, approximately 94% of them singletons. This TCR came from a man younger than 35 in good health. The sequencing input was naive CD8+ T cells sorted from blood.

CDR3 loop: CAWSVGGEPQHF. DNA of the CDR3: TGTGCCTGGAGTGTTGGAGGGGAGCCCCAGCATTTT. The gene calls are TRBV30 and TRBJ1-5; maybe TRBD1 (5 bases). V was trimmed by 0 bases and J by 8 bases, leaving 8 bases between them. This CDR3 contains 12 residues. Germline values: CDR1 GTSNPN, CDR2 SVGIG (reference sequence).